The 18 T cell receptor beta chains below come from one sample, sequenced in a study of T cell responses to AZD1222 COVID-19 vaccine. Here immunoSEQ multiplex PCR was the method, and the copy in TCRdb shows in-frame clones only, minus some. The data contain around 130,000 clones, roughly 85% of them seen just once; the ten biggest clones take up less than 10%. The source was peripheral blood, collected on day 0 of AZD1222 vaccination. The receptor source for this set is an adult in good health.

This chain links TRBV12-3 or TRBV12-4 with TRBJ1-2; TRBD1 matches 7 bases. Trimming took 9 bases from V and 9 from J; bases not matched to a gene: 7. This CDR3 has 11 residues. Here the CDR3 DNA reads TGTGCCAGTTCACAGGGGCCGAGCTACACCTTC. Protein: CASSQGPSYTF.

Here the CDR3 reads CASSDSDQGPNSPLHF. CDR3 sequence (DNA): TGTGCCAGCAGTGATTCGGACCAAGGGCCAAATTCACCCCTCCACTTT. V gene TRBV6-4 combines with J gene TRBJ1-6, with D uncertain. This CDR3 has 16 amino acids. Trimming took off 3 bases at V and 7 bases at J, with 16 bases between the two ends. Germline V gene data show CDR1 as MRHNA and CDR2 as SNTAGT.

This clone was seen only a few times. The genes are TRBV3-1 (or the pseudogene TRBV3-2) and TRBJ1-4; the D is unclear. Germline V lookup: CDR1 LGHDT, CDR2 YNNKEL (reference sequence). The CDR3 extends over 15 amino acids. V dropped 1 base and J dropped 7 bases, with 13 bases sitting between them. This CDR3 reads CASSQVSGEGEKLFF. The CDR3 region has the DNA TGTGCCAGCAGCCAAGTCAGTGGGGAAGGTGAAAAACTGTTTTTT.

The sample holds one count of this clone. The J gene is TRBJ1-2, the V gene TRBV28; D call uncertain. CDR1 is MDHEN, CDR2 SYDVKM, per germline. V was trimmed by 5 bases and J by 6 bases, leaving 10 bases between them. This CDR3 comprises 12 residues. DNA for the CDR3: TGTGCCAGCAGTAGGCGGGTACATGGCTACACCTTC. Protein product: CASSRRVHGYTF.

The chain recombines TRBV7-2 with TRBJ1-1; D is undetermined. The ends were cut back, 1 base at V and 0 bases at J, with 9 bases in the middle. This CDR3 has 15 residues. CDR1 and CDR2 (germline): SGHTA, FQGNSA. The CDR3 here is CASSLEGLLNTEAFF. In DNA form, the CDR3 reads TGTGCCAGCAGCTTAGAAGGACTCCTGAACACTGAAGCTTTCTTT.

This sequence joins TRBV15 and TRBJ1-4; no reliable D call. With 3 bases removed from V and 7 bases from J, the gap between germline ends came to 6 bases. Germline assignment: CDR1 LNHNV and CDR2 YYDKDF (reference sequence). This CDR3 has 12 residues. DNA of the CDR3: TGTGCCACCAGCAGGGCCGGTGAAAAACTGTTTTTT. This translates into CATSRAGEKLFF. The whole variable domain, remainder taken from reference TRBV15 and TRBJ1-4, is DAMVIQNPRYQVTQFGKPVTLSCSQTLNHNVMYWYQQKSSQAPKLLFHYYDKDFNNEADTPDNFQSRRPNTSFCFLDIRSPGLGDTAMYLCATSRAGEKLFFGSGTQLSVL.

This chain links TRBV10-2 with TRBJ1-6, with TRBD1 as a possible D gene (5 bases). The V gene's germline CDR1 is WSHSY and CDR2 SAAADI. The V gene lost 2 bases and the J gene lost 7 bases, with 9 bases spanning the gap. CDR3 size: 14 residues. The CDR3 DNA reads TGCGCCAGCAGTGAGGTTGGGACGAATTCACCCCTCCACTTT. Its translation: CASSEVGTNSPLHF.

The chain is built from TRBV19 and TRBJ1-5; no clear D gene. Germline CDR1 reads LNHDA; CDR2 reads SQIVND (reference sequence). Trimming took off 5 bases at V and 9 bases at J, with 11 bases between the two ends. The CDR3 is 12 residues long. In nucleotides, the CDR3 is TGTGCCAGTAGTTCTATCAGATTGCCCCAGCATTTT. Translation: CASSSIRLPQHF.

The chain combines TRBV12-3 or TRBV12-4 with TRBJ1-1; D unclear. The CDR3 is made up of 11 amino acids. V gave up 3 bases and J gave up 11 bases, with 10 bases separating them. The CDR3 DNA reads TGTGCCAGCAGTTTGGAGCGTTCGGCTTTCTTT. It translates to CASSLERSAFF.

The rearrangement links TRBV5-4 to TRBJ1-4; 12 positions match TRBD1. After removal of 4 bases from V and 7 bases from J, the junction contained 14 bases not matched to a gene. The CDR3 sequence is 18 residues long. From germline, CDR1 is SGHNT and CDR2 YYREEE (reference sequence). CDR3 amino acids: CASSRSPGQGAKSEKLFF. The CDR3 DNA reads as TGTGCCAGCAGCCGTAGCCCGGGACAGGGGGCGAAGAGTGAAAAACTGTTTTTT.

CDR3 DNA sequence: TGTGCCAGCAGTTACGAGGGGCAGAGGACCTACGAGCAGTACTTC. Amino acid sequence: CASSYEGQRTYEQYF. The chain is built from TRBV6-6 and TRBJ2-7, with D perhaps assigned TRBD1 or TRBD2 (5 bases each). The CDR3 runs to 15 residues. Germline V lookup: CDR1 MNHNY, CDR2 SVGAGI (reference sequence). Between the trimmed V and J ends, which lost 2 bases and 2 bases, there was a span of 13 bases.

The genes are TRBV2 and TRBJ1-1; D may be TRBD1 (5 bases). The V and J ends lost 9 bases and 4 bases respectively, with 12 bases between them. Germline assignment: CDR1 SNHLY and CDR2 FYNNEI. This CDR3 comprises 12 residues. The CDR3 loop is CARGRGSTEAFF. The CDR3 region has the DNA TGTGCCAGGGGACGCGGGAGCACTGAAGCTTTCTTT. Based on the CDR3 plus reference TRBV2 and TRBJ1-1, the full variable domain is EPEVTQTPSHQVTQMGQEVILRCVPISNHLYFYWYRQILGQKVEFLVSFYNNEISEKSEIFDDQFSVERPDGSNFTLKIRSTKLEDSAMYFCARGRGSTEAFFGQGTRLTVV.

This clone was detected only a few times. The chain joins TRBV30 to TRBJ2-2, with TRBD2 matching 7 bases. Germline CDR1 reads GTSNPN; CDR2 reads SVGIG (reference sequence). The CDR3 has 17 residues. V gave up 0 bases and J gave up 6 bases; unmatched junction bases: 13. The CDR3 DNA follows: TGTGCCTGGAGTGTACCCTGGGGGGGGGAAGTCTCCGGGGAGCTGTTTTTT. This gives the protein CAWSVPWGGEVSGELFF.

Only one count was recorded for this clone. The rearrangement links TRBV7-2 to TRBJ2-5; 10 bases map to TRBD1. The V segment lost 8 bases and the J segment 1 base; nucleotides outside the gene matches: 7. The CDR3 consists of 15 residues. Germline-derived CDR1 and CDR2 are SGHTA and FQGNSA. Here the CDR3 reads CASGRDRGPQETQYF. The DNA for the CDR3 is TGTGCCAGCGGCCGGGACAGGGGCCCCCAAGAGACCCAGTACTTC. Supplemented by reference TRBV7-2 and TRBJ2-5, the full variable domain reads GAGVSQSPSNKVTEKGKDVELRCDPISGHTALYWYRQSLGQGLEFLIYFQGNSAPDKSGLPSDRFSAERTGGSVSTLTIQRTQQEDSAVYLCASGRDRGPQETQYFGPGTRLLVL.

The CDR3, as DNA: TGCGCCAGCAGCTTGGGGACAGGGAGGAACACTGAAGCTTTCTTT. Residues: CASSLGTGRNTEAFF. This sequence joins TRBV5-1 and TRBJ1-1; 8 nucleotides agree with TRBD1. Unmatched junction bases numbered 2, after V lost 0 bases and J lost 1 base. The germline V gene encodes CDR1 SGHRS and CDR2 YFSETQ. The CDR3 covers 15 residues.

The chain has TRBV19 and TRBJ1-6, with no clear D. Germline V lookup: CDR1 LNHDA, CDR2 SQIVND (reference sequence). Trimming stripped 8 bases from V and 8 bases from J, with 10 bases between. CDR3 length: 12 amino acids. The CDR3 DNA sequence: TGTGCCAGTGCCCGCGGGGATTCACCCCTCCACTTT. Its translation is CASARGDSPLHF.

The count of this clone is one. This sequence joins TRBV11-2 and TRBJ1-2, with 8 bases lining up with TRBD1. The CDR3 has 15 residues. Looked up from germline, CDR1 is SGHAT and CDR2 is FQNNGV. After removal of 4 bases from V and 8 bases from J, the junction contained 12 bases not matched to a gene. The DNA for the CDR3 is TGTGCCAGCAGCTCATACAGGGGGTCGTTTACCGGCTACACCTTC. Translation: CASSSYRGSFTGYTF.

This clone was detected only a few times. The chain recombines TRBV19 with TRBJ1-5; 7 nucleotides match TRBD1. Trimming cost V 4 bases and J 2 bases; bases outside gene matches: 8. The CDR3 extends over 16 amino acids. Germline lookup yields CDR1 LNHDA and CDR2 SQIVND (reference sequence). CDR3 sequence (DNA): TGTGCCAGTAGTAGGGGCAGACAGGGTGGCAATCAGCCCCAGCATTTT. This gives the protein CASSRGRQGGNQPQHF.